What follows are 25 T cell receptor beta chains derived from one specimen sequenced in a study of Ad26.COV2.S vaccination and SARS-CoV-2 variants. Clones were sequenced by immunoSEQ multiplex PCR, and TCRdb holds only the in-frame ones, with some missing. The sample holds some 340,000 clones, about 86% seen once. Treatment given: some 20 received Ad26.COV2.S at low or high dose, single or two shots; about 5 received placebo; per-sample allocation not given. On day 63 after the first injection, vaccine and placebo recipients gave samples. This sample comprised peripheral blood, obtained in a trial of Ad26.COV2.S vaccine versus placebo. The receptors stem from a person aged 18 to 65 who received the Ad26.COV2.S COVID-19 vaccine or a placebo.

The rearrangement uses TRBV19 and TRBJ1-1; no clear D gene. Germline lookup yields CDR1 LNHDA and CDR2 SQIVND (reference sequence). The CDR3 has 15 amino acids. V was shortened by 6 bases and J by 1 base, with 15 bases between the two germline ends. The CDR3, as DNA: TGTGCCAGTAGGATCAACGGAAATCCGAACACTGAAGCTTTCTTT. It encodes CASRINGNPNTEAFF.

This clone was counted only a few times. V and J are TRBV5-1 and TRBJ1-5; D is unresolved. V lost 0 bases and J 3 bases, leaving 7 bases between the germline ends. This CDR3 is 14 amino acids long. Germline loops: CDR1 SGHRS, CDR2 YFSETQ. The CDR3 DNA reads as TGCGCCAGCAGCTTGGGTGGTTACAATCAGCCCCAGCATTTT. Amino acid sequence: CASSLGGYNQPQHF.

This chain links TRBV27 with TRBJ1-2; maybe TRBD1 (6 bases). Germline loops: CDR1 MNHEY, CDR2 SMNVEV (reference sequence). The CDR3 runs to 14 residues. V gave up 3 bases and J gave up 6 bases, with 14 bases separating them. This CDR3 reads CASSFSATGNGYTF. CDR3 nucleotide sequence: TGTGCCAGCAGTTTCTCCGCTACAGGGAATGGCTACACCTTC.

The chain links TRBV19 to TRBJ2-1, with 8 bases aligning to TRBD1. The CDR3 length is 12 residues. Germline trimming cut 7 bases from V and 6 bases from J; bases unmatched to any gene: 2. Germline CDR1 and CDR2: LNHDA and SQIVND (reference sequence). CDR3 coding DNA: TGTGCCAGTACAGACAGGGGCAATGAGCAGTTCTTC. This translates into CASTDRGNEQFF.

This chain connects TRBV7-9 to TRBJ1-1; 8 bases fit TRBD1. V lost 7 bases, J lost 1 base, and 8 bases stayed unmatched. This CDR3 contains 15 residues. Germline values: CDR1 SEHNR, CDR2 FQNEAQ (reference sequence). CDR3 coding DNA: TGTGCCAGCACCTTGACAGGGGTTGGGAACACTGAAGCTTTCTTT. Protein product: CASTLTGVGNTEAFF.

The J gene is TRBJ1-1, the V gene TRBV18; maybe TRBD1 (6 bases). CDR1 KGHSH and CDR2 LQKENI come from the germline V gene. V lost 5 bases, J lost 1 base, and 14 bases lay in between. There are 15 residues in the CDR3. The CDR3 DNA sequence: TGTGCCAGCTCAAGGGGGGCAGCCTCGAACACTGAAGCTTTCTTT. It encodes CASSRGAASNTEAFF.

V usage is TRBV5-1 and J usage is TRBJ1-5, with D uncertain. The V and J ends lost 1 base and 6 bases respectively, with 8 bases between them. The CDR3 extends over 13 amino acids. Germline CDR1 reads SGHRS; CDR2 reads YFSETQ. CDR3: CASSLRVGQPQHF. CDR3 coding DNA: TGCGCCAGCAGCTTGCGGGTAGGTCAGCCCCAGCATTTT.

V usage is TRBV25-1 and J usage is TRBJ1-6; no definite D call. Germline V gene lookup returns CDR1 MGHDK and CDR2 SYGVNS. The V gene lost 5 bases and the J gene lost 0 bases, with 14 bases spanning the gap. This CDR3 is built from 17 residues. The CDR3 nucleotides are TGTGCCAGCAGTACGGGGATGTTGAGCTCCTATAATTCACCCCTCCACTTT. Amino acids: CASSTGMLSSYNSPLHF.

V is TRBV15 and J is TRBJ2-1, with 8 bases lining up with TRBD1. V lost 5 bases, J lost 8 bases, and 8 bases stayed unmatched. The V gene's germline CDR1 is LNHNV and CDR2 YYDKDF (reference sequence). This CDR3 region has 14 residues. For the CDR3, the DNA is TGTGCCACCAGCCGACAGGGGCAATGGGATGAGCAGTTCTTC. It yields the protein CATSRQGQWDEQFF.

The chain recombines TRBV7-2 with TRBJ2-5, with 7 bases that match TRBD1. This CDR3 comprises 14 residues. From germline, CDR1 is SGHTA and CDR2 FQGNSA. After removal of 3 bases from V and 2 bases from J, the junction contained 3 bases not matched to a gene. This CDR3 is CASSFRRGQETQYF. For the CDR3, the DNA is TGTGCCAGCAGCTTCCGCAGGGGGCAAGAGACCCAGTACTTC.

The sample holds a few counts of this clone. The chain links TRBV30 to TRBJ2-1; D is ambiguous. Per the germline V gene, CDR1 is GTSNPN and CDR2 is SVGIG (reference sequence). The CDR3 runs to 11 residues. V lost 3 bases, J lost 5 bases, and 5 bases lay in between. The CDR3 reads CAWSYNNEQFF. The CDR3 DNA reads TGTGCCTGGAGCTACAACAATGAGCAGTTCTTC.

This chain connects TRBV11-2 to TRBJ2-7; 15 nucleotides match TRBD2. The CDR3 sequence is 16 residues long. V was clipped by 5 bases and J by 3 bases; unmatched bases: 5. Per germline, CDR1 SGHAT and CDR2 FQNNGV. CDR3 sequence (DNA): TGTGCCAGCAGCACGGGGACTAGCGGGGGGAACTACGAGCAGTACTTC. Its protein product is CASSTGTSGGNYEQYF.

This clone was counted once. The chain is built from TRBV5-1 and TRBJ2-5; 8 bases agree with TRBD2. The ends lost 4 bases at V and 4 bases at J; junction bases unmatched: 9. In germline, CDR1 is SGHRS, CDR2 YFSETQ. The CDR3 extends over 15 amino acids. In DNA form, the CDR3 reads TGCGCCAGCAGCGCCGGGGGGGCCGGCGGAGAGACCCAGTACTTC. This encodes CASSAGGAGGETQYF.

This rearrangement joins TRBV5-1 to TRBJ2-3; D remains unclear. This CDR3 is 15 amino acids long. Trimming left V 0 bases short and J 6 bases short, with 14 bases between. Germline V gives CDR1 SGHRS, CDR2 YFSETQ. The CDR3 reads CASSLGLILSDTQYF. The CDR3, as DNA: TGCGCCAGCAGCTTGGGGCTCATTTTGTCTGATACGCAGTATTTT.

The rearrangement uses TRBV5-1 and TRBJ1-3; 7 bases align to TRBD1. Germline V gene lookup returns CDR1 SGHRS and CDR2 YFSETQ. The CDR3 is made up of 12 amino acids. V shed 3 bases and J 11 bases; nucleotides not matched to a gene: 5. CDR3 residues: CASSSGGTAIYF. CDR3 in DNA: TGCGCCAGCAGCTCAGGGGGGACTGCCATATATTTT. Drawing the rest from reference TRBV5-1 and TRBJ1-3, the complete variable domain is KAGVTQTPRYLIKTRGQQVTLSCSPISGHRSVSWYQQTPGQGLQFLFEYFSETQRNKGNFPGRFSGRQFSNSRSEMNVSTLELGDSALYLCASSSGGTAIYFGEGSWLTVV.

V gene TRBV20-1 combines with J gene TRBJ1-2, with no clear D. Germline assignment: CDR1 DFQATT and CDR2 SNEGSKA (reference sequence). V dropped 3 bases and J dropped 5 bases, with 10 bases sitting between them. The CDR3 spans 12 residues. CDR3 region: CSASLGNYGYTF. For the CDR3, the DNA is TGCAGTGCTAGTCTAGGGAATTATGGCTACACCTTC.

The chain is built from TRBV19 and TRBJ2-4; 7 positions agree with TRBD1. CDR3 length: 16 amino acids. Trimming took 4 bases from V and 2 from J; bases not matched to a gene: 8. Per the germline V gene, CDR1 is LNHDA and CDR2 is SQIVND (reference sequence). The CDR3 protein is CASSRTTGPPKNIQYF. CDR3 bases: TGTGCCAGTAGTAGAACGACAGGGCCCCCCAAAAACATTCAGTACTTC.

V gene TRBV29-1 combines with J gene TRBJ2-1; weak D call: TRBD2 (6 bases). Germline assignment: CDR1 SQVTM and CDR2 ANQGSEA. Trimming removed 1 base at V and 4 bases at J, with 14 bases between. The CDR3 is 15 residues long. The CDR3 DNA follows: TGCAGCGTTGAAGGGCCGGCGGGGTCTTACAATGAGCAGTTCTTC. As protein: CSVEGPAGSYNEQFF.

This chain uses TRBV7-3 with TRBJ2-3; possibly TRBD1 for D (7 bases). In germline, CDR1 is SGHTA, CDR2 FQGTGA. V lost 5 bases and J 5 bases, leaving 8 bases between the germline ends. The CDR3 consists of 12 residues. The CDR3 spells CASSQGGDTQYF. The CDR3 nucleotides are TGTGCCAGCAGCCAGGGGGGAGATACGCAGTATTTT.

CDR3 bases: TGTGCCACCAGTGGGGGACCACAGGGATTTAGCACAGATACGCAGTATTTT. Its protein is CATSGGPQGFSTDTQYF. This sequence joins TRBV24-1 and TRBJ2-3, with D possibly matching TRBD1 (6 bases). Germline V gives CDR1 KGHDR, CDR2 SFDVKD. Trimming cost V 5 bases and J 0 bases, with 17 bases left between them. The CDR3 length is 17 residues.

The chain combines TRBV18 with TRBJ1-1, with 7 bases fitting TRBD1. This CDR3 spans 13 amino acids. V dropped 4 bases and J dropped 7; count of bases not matched to a gene: 6. Germline V gives CDR1 KGHSH, CDR2 LQKENI. In nucleotides, the CDR3 is TGTGCCAGCTCACAAACAGGGGAGGGTGAAGCTTTCTTT. Translated: CASSQTGEGEAFF.

The DNA of the CDR3 is TGTGCCAGCAGTTACTCGTTTAGCGGGGGGCCGGAGACCCAGTACTTC. Its translation is CASSYSFSGGPETQYF. The chain couples TRBV6-2 or TRBV6-3 to TRBJ2-5, with 10 nucleotides matching TRBD2. Germline loops: CDR1 MNHEY, CDR2 SVGEGT. J was trimmed by 5 bases and V by 0 bases; bases with no gene match: 6. This CDR3 has 16 amino acids.

The chain has TRBV5-1 and TRBJ1-6, with a weak D call TRBD1 (5 bases). Looked up from germline, CDR1 is SGHRS and CDR2 is YFSETQ. With 0 bases removed from V and 9 bases from J, the gap between germline ends came to 13 bases. The length of the CDR3 is 15 residues. CDR3: CASSLVAGQGSPLHF. The CDR3 DNA is TGCGCCAGCAGCTTGGTAGCAGGGCAGGGTTCACCCCTCCACTTT.

This sequence joins TRBV6-2 or TRBV6-3 and TRBJ1-2; weak D call: TRBD1 (5 bases). There are 11 residues in the CDR3. The germline V gene has CDR1 MNHEY and CDR2 SVGEGT. V lost 5 bases and J lost 4, with 5 bases in between. The CDR3 coding sequence is TGTGCCAGCAGTGACAGCTATGGCTACACCTTC. It yields the protein CASSDSYGYTF.

The chain joins TRBV19 to TRBJ2-2, with 11 bases matching TRBD1. V gave up 8 bases and J gave up 7 bases; unmatched junction bases: 9. Germline V CDR1 and CDR2: LNHDA, SQIVND (reference sequence). The CDR3 sequence is 15 residues long. This CDR3 is CASRTGGNVVGELFF. DNA of the CDR3: TGTGCCAGTCGGACAGGGGGCAACGTAGTCGGGGAGCTGTTTTTT.